This TCR beta chain is from a study of OX40 agonist ivuxolimab in advanced cancers. The sample holds a few counts of this clone. The assay was immunoSEQ multiplex PCR, and TCRdb's table has in-frame clones only and misses some. The repertoire holds around 21,000 clones, about 83% seen once, with roughly an eighth in the top ten. Per germline, CDR1 SNHLY and CDR2 FYNNEI. The CDR3 runs to 17 residues. V trimming: 5 bases; J trimming: 6 bases; junction bases outside the gene matches: 17. The receptor's source is an adult with an advanced solid tumor such as melanoma, head and neck, liver or kidney cancer. The sequences come from CD4+ or CD8+ T cells sorted from blood, collected in a trial of the OX40 agonist ivuxolimab. This chain uses TRBV2 with TRBJ2-3, with 7 positions matching TRBD2. The CDR3 reads CASSNMGARGRVDTQYF. In nucleotides, the CDR3 is TGTGCCAGCAGTAATATGGGTGCGCGGGGGAGAGTGGATACGCAGTATTTT. The full variable domain, its missing parts supplied by reference TRBV2 and TRBJ2-3, is EPEVTQTPSHQVTQMGQEVILRCVPISNHLYFYWYRQILGQKVEFLVSFYNNEISEKSEIFDDQFSVERPDGSNFTLKIRSTKLEDSAMYFCASSNMGARGRVDTQYFGPGTRLTVL.